The entry that follows covers one T cell receptor (beta chain) sequence. This clone occurred once. Its binding antigen is unknown. No base-level quality is on record; no much larger clone is a single base apart. The library was built by means of the immunoSEQ multiplex PCR assay. In most patients, genomic DNA was isolated using the Qiagen DNeasy Blood and Tissue Kit and sent frozen to Adaptive Biotechnologies for TCR sequencing. High-throughput TCR-beta CDR3 sequencing of genomic DNA from most patients was performed by Adaptive Biotechnologies. The original methods were these. Adaptive's ImmunoSEQ software was the source of the TCR sequencing data for about 20 patients, while three other patients were processed with MiXCR and VDJtools. To correct CD4 versus CD8 sorting errors, any sequence found in both subsets at a frequency ratio below 5:1 was removed. CDR3 nucleotide sequences shared between donor and recipient were removed because the origin of such sequences could not be assigned. To be classed as alloreactive, a clone needed at least 2-fold expansion over unstimulated cells and a minimum CFSE-low frequency of 0.002% (template counts) or 0.001% (read counts). Clones were considered mappable if detected in sequenced pre-transplant spleen, lymph node, or MLR CFSE-low populations of the donor or recipient. The cumulative frequency of alloreactive clones was calculated as a percentage of all sequences, weighted by copy number. TCRdb mirrors the immuneACCESS table, restricted to in-frame sequences. Some clones are absent from its copies; in checked studies, under half trace to an unresolved V gene, and the reason for the others is unknown. V and J calls and clone size follow that table, whereas D and trimming were derived from the DNA. The sample data list some 86,000 clones, and roughly 91% of these were observed just once. Approximately 0.1% of the sample belongs to the ten largest clones.

These data originate in a study of graft-versus-host responses after intestinal transplantation (TCRdb year 2021). About the study as a whole: The transplants that recipients received were multivisceral, liver-intestinal, or isolated intestinal. Of the roughly 25 intestinal transplant recipients enrolled in the cohort, one of whom was a retransplant, 3 patients without pretransplant specimens were excluded. To identify alloreactive clones, pre-transplant mixed lymphocyte reaction products were sequenced and then compared with unstimulated pre-transplant donor and recipient T cells. Rather than going through the commercial service, samples from a few later patients were sequenced in-house on an Illumina MiSeq and processed with MiXCR. Donor T cell macrochimerism was defined as a peak of at least 4% donor T cells among recipient peripheral blood mononuclear cells. After intestinal transplantation, graft-versus-host and host-versus-graft alloreactive T cell clones in the graft, circulation and bone marrow were tracked using bulk TCR-beta CDR3 sequencing. Anti-thymocyte globulin induction was given to all recipients, followed by maintenance tacrolimus and steroids for approximately three years. Overall study results and their limits: Peak levels of circulating GvH clones were associated with declines in HvG clones early after transplant. Conclusions were limited by the relatively low number and heterogeneity of intestinal transplant patients. GvH clones were detected in recipient bone marrow, and some of these GvH clones were observed earlier in ileal mucosa or blood, consistent with an intestinal mucosal origin. High GvH to HvG T cell clonal ratios were observed in the allografts of patients with donor T cell macrochimerism.

Per the publication, the time point label means: cells obtained before transplantation from donor or recipient. CD3+CD4+ and CD3+CD8+ populations were FACS-sorted from unstimulated pre-transplant donor and recipient cells taken from spleen or lymph nodes. The CDR3 runs 17 amino acids, cysteine and phenylalanine included. The DNA shown is the 51-base CDR3, in frame from base 1. The germline V gene (reference sequence) supplies CDR1 LNHDA and CDR2 SQIVND. V is cut back by 3 bases and J by 0 bases, with 9 bases in the junction unmatched. The rearranged chain carries TRBV19 and TRBJ2-3; the central 7 bases match TRBD2. The receptor was isolated from a human donor who received an intestinal transplant. The sequences come from unstimulated CD4+ T cells sorted from spleen or lymph node cells, collected before intestinal transplant. The nucleotides are TGTGCCAGTAGTATCGGTAGCGGGCCCGTCAGCACAGATACGCAGTATTTT. This sequence encodes CASSIGSGPVSTDTQYF.